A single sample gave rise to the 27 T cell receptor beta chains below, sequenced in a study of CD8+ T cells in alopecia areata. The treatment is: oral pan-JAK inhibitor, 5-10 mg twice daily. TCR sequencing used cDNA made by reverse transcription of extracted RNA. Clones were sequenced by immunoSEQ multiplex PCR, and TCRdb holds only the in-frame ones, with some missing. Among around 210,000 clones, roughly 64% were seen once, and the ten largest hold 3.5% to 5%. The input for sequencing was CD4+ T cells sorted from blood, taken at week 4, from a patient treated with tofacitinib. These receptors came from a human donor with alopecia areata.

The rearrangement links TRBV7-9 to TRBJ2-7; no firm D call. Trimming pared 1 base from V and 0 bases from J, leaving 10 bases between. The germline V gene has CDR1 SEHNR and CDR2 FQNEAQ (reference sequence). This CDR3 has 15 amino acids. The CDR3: CASSLGDLSSYEQYF. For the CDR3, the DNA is TGTGCCAGCAGCTTAGGAGACCTCAGCTCCTACGAGCAGTACTTC.

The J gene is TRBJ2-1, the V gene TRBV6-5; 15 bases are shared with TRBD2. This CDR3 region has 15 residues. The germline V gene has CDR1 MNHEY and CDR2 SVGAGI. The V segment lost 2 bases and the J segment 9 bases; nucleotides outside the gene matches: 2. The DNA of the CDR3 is TGTGCCAGCAGTTACGGGACTAGCGGGGGGTTTGAGCAGTTCTTC. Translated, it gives CASSYGTSGGFEQFF.

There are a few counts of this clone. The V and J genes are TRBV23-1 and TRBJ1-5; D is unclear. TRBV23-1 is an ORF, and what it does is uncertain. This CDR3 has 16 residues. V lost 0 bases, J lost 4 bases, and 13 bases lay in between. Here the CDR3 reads CASSQSPPLGNQPQHF. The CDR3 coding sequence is TGCGCCAGCAGTCAATCCCCACCTCTGGGTAATCAGCCCCAGCATTTT.

CDR3 loop: CATSFSRQGGQETQYF. The CDR3 coding sequence is TGTGCCACCAGCTTCTCTCGACAGGGCGGCCAAGAGACCCAGTACTTC. The gene calls are TRBV15 and TRBJ2-5; 7 bases agree with TRBD1. Per the germline V gene, CDR1 is LNHNV and CDR2 is YYDKDF (reference sequence). Trimming cost V 5 bases and J 1 base; bases outside gene matches: 10. CDR3 size: 16 residues.

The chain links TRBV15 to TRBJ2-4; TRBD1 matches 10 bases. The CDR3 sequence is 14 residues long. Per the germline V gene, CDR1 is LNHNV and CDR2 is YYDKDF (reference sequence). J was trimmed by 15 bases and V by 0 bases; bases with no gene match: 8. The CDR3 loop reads CATSRDRDRGVRYF. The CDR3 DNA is TGTGCCACCAGCAGAGATCGGGACAGGGGAGTTCGGTACTTC.

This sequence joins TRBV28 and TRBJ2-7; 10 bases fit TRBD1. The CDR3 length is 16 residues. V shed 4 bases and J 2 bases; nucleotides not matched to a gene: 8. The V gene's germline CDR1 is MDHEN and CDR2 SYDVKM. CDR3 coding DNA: TGTGCCAGCAGTTCGACAGGGGGCAACCAGGCCTACGAGCAGTACTTC. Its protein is CASSSTGGNQAYEQYF.

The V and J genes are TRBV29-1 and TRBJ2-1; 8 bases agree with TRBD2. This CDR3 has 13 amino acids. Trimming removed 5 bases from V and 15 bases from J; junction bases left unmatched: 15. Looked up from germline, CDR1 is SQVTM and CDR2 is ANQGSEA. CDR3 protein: CSVRGGGKLNLFF. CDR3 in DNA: TGCAGCGTTCGCGGCGGGGGGAAGCTTAATCTGTTCTTC.

The CDR3 region has the DNA TGTGCCACCAGCAGAGATAGCTCAGGGACGGGAAACACCATATATTTT. It specifies CATSRDSSGTGNTIYF. J is TRBJ1-3 and V is TRBV15; tentatively, D is TRBD1 (5 bases). CDR3 length equals 16 residues. Germline CDR1 is LNHNV and CDR2 is YYDKDF (reference sequence). Trimming stripped 0 bases from V and 4 bases from J, with 13 bases between.

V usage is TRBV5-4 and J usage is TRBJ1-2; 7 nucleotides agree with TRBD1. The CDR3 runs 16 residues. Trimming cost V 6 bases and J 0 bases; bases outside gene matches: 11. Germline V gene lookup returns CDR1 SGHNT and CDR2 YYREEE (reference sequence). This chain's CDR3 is CASTEGGGGTNYGYTF. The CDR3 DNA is TGTGCCAGCACCGAAGGGGGCGGAGGGACTAACTATGGCTACACCTTC.

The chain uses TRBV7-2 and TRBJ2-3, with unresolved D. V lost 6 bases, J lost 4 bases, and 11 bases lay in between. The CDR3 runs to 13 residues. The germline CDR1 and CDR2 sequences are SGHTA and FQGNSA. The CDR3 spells CASSSPPADTQYF. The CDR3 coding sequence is TGTGCCAGCAGTTCTCCCCCAGCAGATACGCAGTATTTT. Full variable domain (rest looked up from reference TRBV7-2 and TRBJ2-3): GAGVSQSPSNKVTEKGKDVELRCDPISGHTALYWYRQSLGQGLEFLIYFQGNSAPDKSGLPSDRFSAERTGGSVSTLTIQRTQQEDSAVYLCASSSPPADTQYFGPGTRLTVL.

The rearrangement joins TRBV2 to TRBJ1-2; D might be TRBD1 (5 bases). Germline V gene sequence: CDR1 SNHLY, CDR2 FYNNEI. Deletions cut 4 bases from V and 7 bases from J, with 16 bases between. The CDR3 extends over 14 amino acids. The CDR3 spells CASSVGREIGGYTF. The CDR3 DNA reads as TGTGCCAGCAGTGTTGGCAGGGAAATAGGTGGCTACACCTTC.

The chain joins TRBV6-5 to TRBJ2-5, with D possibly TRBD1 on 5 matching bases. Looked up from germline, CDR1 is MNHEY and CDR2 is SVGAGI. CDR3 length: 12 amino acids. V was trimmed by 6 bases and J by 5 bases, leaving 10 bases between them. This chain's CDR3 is CASRSGSETQYF. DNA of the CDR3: TGTGCCAGCAGATCAGGGTCGGAGACCCAGTACTTC.

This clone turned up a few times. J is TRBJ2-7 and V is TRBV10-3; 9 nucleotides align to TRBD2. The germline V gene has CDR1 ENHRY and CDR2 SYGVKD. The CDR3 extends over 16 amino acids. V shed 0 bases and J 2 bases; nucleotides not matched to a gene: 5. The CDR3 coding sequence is TGTGCCATCAGTGAGTCACCCCTAGCGGGGACCTACGAGCAGTACTTC. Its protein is CAISESPLAGTYEQYF.

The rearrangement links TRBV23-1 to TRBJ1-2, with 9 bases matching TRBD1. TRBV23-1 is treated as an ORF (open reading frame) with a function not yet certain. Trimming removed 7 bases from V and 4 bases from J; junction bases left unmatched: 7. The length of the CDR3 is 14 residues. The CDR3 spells CASNRDRDSYGYTF. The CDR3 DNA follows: TGCGCCAGCAACCGGGACAGGGACTCCTATGGCTACACCTTC.

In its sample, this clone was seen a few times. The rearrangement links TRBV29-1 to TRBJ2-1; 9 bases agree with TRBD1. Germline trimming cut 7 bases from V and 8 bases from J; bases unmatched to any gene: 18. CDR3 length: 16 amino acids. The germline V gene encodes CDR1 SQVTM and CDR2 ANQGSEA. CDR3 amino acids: CSGVDRGEWTRDEQFF. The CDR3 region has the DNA TGCAGCGGGGTGGACAGGGGAGAATGGACTCGAGATGAGCAGTTCTTC.

In nucleotides, the CDR3 is TGTGCCTCCCCGTCAGTGAGCGACTATGGCTACACCTTC. Amino acids: CASPSVSDYGYTF. The chain has TRBV30 and TRBJ1-2; D is unclear. The V end was cut by 7 bases, the J end by 3 bases, with 15 bases between. CDR1 GTSNPN and CDR2 SVGIG come from the germline V gene (reference sequence). The CDR3 runs to 13 residues.

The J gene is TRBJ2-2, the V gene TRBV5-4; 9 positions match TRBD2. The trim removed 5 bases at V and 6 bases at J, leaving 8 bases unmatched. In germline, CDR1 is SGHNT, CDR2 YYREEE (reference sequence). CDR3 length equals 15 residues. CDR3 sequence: CASRETSGSPGELFF. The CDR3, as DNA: TGTGCCAGCAGAGAGACTAGCGGTTCGCCCGGGGAGCTGTTTTTT.

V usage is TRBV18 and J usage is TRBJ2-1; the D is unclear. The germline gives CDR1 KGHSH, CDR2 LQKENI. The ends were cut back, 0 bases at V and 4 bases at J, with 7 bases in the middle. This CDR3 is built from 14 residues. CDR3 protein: CASSPPTVYNEQFF. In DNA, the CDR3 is TGTGCCAGCTCACCACCGACGGTATACAATGAGCAGTTCTTC.

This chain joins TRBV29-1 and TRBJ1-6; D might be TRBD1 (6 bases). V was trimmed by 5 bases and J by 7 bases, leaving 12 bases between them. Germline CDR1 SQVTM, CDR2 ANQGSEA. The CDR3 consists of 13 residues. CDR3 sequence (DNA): TGCAGCGTTATGACAGGCTTGAATTCACCCCTCCACTTT. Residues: CSVMTGLNSPLHF.

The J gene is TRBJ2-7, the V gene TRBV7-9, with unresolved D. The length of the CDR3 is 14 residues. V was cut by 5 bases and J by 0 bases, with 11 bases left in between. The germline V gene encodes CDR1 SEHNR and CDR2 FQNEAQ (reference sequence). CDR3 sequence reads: CASSPHTSSYEQYF. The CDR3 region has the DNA TGTGCCAGCAGCCCCCACACGAGCTCCTACGAGCAGTACTTC.

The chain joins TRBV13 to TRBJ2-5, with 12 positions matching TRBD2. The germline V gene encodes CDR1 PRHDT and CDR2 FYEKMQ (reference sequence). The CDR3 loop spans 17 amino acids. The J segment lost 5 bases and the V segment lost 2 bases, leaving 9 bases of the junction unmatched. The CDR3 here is CASSLTILAGGLETQYF. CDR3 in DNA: TGTGCCAGCAGCTTAACCATTCTAGCGGGAGGGTTGGAGACCCAGTACTTC. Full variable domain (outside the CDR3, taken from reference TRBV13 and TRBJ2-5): AAGVIQSPRHLIKEKRETATLKCYPIPRHDTVYWYQQGPGQDPQFLISFYEKMQSDKGSIPDRFSAQQFSDYHSELNMSSLELGDSALYFCASSLTILAGGLETQYFGPGTRLLVL.

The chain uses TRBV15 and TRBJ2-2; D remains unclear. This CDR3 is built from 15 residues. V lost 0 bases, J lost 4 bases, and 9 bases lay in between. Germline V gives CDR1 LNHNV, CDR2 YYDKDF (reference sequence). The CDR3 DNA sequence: TGTGCCACCAGCAGAGATCGGGTACCCACCGGGGAGCTGTTTTTT. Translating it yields CATSRDRVPTGELFF.

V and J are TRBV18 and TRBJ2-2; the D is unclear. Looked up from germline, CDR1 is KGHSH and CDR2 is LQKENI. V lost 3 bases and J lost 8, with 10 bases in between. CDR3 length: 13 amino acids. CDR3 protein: CASSPDPKGELFF. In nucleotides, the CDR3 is TGTGCCAGCTCACCCGACCCCAAAGGGGAGCTGTTTTTT.

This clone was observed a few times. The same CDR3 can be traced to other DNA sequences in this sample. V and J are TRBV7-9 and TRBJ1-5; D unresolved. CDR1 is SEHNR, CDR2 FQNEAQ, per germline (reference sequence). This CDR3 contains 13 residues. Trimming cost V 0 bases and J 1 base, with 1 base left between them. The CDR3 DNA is TGTGCCAGCAGCTTAGCGAGCAATCAGCCCCAGCATTTT. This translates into CASSLASNQPQHF.

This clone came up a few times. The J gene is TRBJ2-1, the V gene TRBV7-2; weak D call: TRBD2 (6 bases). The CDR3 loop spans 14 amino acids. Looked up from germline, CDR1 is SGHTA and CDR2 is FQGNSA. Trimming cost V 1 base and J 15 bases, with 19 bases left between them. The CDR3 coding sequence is TGTGCCAGCAGCTTAGGGGCGGGGATACCTGATCCGTTCTTC. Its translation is CASSLGAGIPDPFF. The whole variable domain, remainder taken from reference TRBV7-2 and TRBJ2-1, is GAGVSQSPSNKVTEKGKDVELRCDPISGHTALYWYRQSLGQGLEFLIYFQGNSAPDKSGLPSDRFSAERTGGSVSTLTIQRTQQEDSAVYLCASSLGAGIPDPFFGPGTRLTVL.

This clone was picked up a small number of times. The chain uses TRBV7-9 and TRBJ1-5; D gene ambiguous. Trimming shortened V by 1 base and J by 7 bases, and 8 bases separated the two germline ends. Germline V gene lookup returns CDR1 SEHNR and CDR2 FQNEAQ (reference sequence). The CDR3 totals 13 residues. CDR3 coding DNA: TGTGCCAGCAGCTTAGGCGCCCCACAGCCCCAGCATTTT. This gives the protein CASSLGAPQPQHF. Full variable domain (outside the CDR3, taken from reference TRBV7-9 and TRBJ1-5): DTGVSQNPRHKITKRGQNVTFRCDPISEHNRLYWYRQTLGQGPEFLTYFQNEAQLEKSRLLSDRFSAERPKGSFSTLEIQRTEQGDSAMYLCASSLGAPQPQHFGDGTRLSIL.

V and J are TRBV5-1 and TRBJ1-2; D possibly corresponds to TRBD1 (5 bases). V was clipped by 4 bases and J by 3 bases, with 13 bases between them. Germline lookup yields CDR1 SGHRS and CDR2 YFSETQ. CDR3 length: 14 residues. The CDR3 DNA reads TGCGCCAGCAGCCGGGGACCGACTGACTATGGCTACACCTTC. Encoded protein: CASSRGPTDYGYTF.